These 5 T cell receptor beta chains came from one sample sequenced in a study of post-analysis software for immune sequencing data. General observations from the study: About five TRBV segments appeared more often in patients than in controls, and TRBV5-6, TRBV5-1 and TRBV20-1 were among these.

Incorporated into the TCR beta cDNA libraries were unique molecular identifiers, which served to reduce PCR and sequencing biases. TCRdb reprocessed the PCR reads via MiXCR and lists one record per CDR3 protein. This sample has approximately 440,000 distinct CDR3 sequences, with around 40% found just once. Their target antigens are unknown. Sequenced material: blood. The receptor source for this set is a girl aged 5-17 years with multiple sclerosis.

V is TRBV6-1 and J is TRBJ2-1, with 7 bases lining up with TRBD1. Germline V gives CDR1 MNHNS, CDR2 SASEGT. J lost 2 bases, V lost 6 bases, and 10 bases had no gene match. This CDR3 spans 16 amino acids. This chain's CDR3 is CASSALDRAPYNEQFF. In DNA form, the CDR3 reads TGTGCCAGCAGCGCGCTCGACAGGGCCCCCTACAATGAGCAGTTCTTC.

In DNA form, the CDR3 reads TGTGCCAGCAGTCCTGGACTAGACAATGAGCAGTTCTTC. It translates to CASSPGLDNEQFF. V usage is TRBV28 and J usage is TRBJ2-1; 7 nucleotides align to TRBD2. The junction had 3 bases not matched to a gene; V was cut back by 5 bases and J by 5 bases. The CDR3 totals 13 residues. The V gene's germline CDR1 is MDHEN and CDR2 SYDVKM.

This clonotype was counted a few times. The J gene is TRBJ2-7, the V gene TRBV29-1, with a weak D call TRBD1 (6 bases). This CDR3 contains 14 residues. Germline V gene sequence: CDR1 SQVTM, CDR2 ANQGSEA. V dropped 6 bases and J dropped 2 bases, with 17 bases sitting between them. The CDR3 coding sequence is TGCAGCGTGCAGGGGACCGAGGAACCCTACGAGCAGTACTTC. It encodes CSVQGTEEPYEQYF.

This clonotype was recorded a few times. This chain connects TRBV29-1 to TRBJ2-1; D is possibly TRBD1 or TRBD2 (6 bases each). CDR1 is SQVTM and CDR2 is ANQGSEA in the germline V gene. The CDR3 is made up of 14 amino acids. V lost 5 bases and J 8 bases, leaving 19 bases between the germline ends. The CDR3 region is CSVTRGADGDEQFF. Written as DNA, the CDR3 is TGCAGCGTTACAAGGGGGGCTGATGGTGATGAGCAGTTCTTC.

V usage is TRBV4-2 and J usage is TRBJ2-1; no firm D call. The CDR3 is 15 amino acids. Germline loops: CDR1 LGHNA, CDR2 YNFKEQ. With 0 bases removed from V and 1 base from J, the gap between germline ends came to 7 bases. CDR3 region: CASSQDFTSYNEQFF. In DNA, the CDR3 is TGTGCCAGCAGCCAAGACTTCACTTCCTACAATGAGCAGTTCTTC.